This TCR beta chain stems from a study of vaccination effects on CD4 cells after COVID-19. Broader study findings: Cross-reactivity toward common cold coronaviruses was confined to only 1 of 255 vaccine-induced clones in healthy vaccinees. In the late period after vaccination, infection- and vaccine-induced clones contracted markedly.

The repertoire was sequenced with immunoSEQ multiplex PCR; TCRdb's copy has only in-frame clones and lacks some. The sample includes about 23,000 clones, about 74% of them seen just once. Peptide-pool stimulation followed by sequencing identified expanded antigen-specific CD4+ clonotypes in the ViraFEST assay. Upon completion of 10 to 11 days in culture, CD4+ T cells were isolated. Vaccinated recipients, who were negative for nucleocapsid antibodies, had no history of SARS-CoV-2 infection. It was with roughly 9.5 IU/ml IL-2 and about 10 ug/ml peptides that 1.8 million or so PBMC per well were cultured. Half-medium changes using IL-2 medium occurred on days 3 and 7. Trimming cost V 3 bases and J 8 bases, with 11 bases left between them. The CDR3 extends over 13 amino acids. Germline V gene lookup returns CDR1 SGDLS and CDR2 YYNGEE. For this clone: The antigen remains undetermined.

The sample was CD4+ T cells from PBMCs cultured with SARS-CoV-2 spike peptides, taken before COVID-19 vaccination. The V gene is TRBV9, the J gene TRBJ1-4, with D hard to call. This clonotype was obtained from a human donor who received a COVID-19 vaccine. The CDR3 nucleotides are TGTGCCAGCAGCGGCAGGCTGGGGGAAAAACTGTTTTTT. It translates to CASSGRLGEKLFF.